This TCR beta chain was documented in a study of beta chain features in type 1 diabetes. For the study at large: Across all samples, approximately 99 million sorted cells were examined. Study-wide findings and caveats: Researchers report that Type 1 diabetes patients had moderately but significantly shorter TCRB CDR3s across all four CD4+ subsets. Since sequencing was performed on cDNA, cells with high TCR expression could be over-represented.

There was one heparinised blood draw per donor, averaging roughly 100 mL. Of the isolated RNA, all was reverse transcribed, and so the sequenced material was expressed TCRB transcripts. Clones were sequenced by immunoSEQ multiplex PCR, and TCRdb holds only the in-frame ones, with some missing. The table shows fewer than 350,000 clones, with over 14% occurring only once. This clone was counted a few times. The antigen is unknown. Material for sequencing was naive CD4+ T cells from blood. The clonotype originates from a man younger than 35 with type 1 diabetes.

CDR3: CASSLPAGDSDTQYF. CDR3 nucleotides: TGCGCCAGCAGCTTGCCAGCGGGGGACTCCGATACGCAGTATTTT. This chain uses TRBV5-1 with TRBJ2-3, with TRBD2 matching over 8 bases. Germline lookup yields CDR1 SGHRS and CDR2 YFSETQ. With 1 base clipped from V and 6 bases from J, the junction kept 7 bases outside the gene matches. The CDR3 covers 15 residues.